This TCR beta chain is drawn from a study of T cell repertoires in MIS-A myocarditis (dated by TCRdb to the early 2020s). The QIAamp DNA FFPE kit was used to extract genomic DNA from formalin-fixed paraffin-embedded autopsy tissue. Spanning cysteine to phenylalanine, the CDR3 consists of 12 amino acids. Solely the CDR3 DNA is kept, with 36 bases framed from the first base. V is pruned by 4 bases and J by 10 bases, leaving 3 bases of the junction without a gene match. The germline V gene (reference sequence) yields SEHNR for CDR1 and FQNEAQ for CDR2. Comments on this clone: It lacks a known antigen. No base-level quality is on record; no much larger clone is a single base apart.

TCRbeta CDR3 regions were amplified with the immunoSEQ bias-controlled multiplex PCR and sequenced at high throughput. In the original analysis: The immunoSEQ vendor pipeline collapsed and filtered the CDR3 sequences so that the abundance and frequency of each unique TCRbeta CDR3 could be quantified. Dominant CDR3 amino acid sequences were clustered with SARS-CoV-2-specific ImmuneCODE TCRbeta sequences by CD-HIT using a 90% global sequence identity threshold. Clones were classed as hyperexpanded at frequencies of 0.1 to 1 and as large at frequencies of 0.01 to 0.1. The CDR3 amino acid sequences and the V and J gene assignments of the dominant clones were confirmed with MiXCR. The R stringdist package was used to calculate Levenshtein distances between the patient clonotypes and the ImmuneCODE hits. Not all clones reach the TCRdb copy of this immuneACCESS table, which keeps in-frame sequences only. Checked studies attribute under half of the gap to unresolved V genes and leave the rest unexplained. D and trimming were read from the DNA, whereas the V and J calls and clone size are those reported in that table. The sample yields roughly 12,000 clones; roughly 84% were counted once. The ten largest account for 29% of the sample.

The sequence derives from a man aged 18 to 29 with fulminant myocarditis from multisystem inflammatory syndrome in adults (MIS-A) after COVID-19. The material sequenced was right ventricle heart tissue obtained at autopsy. Sample cell subset or site, as interpreted from the label and publication: cardiac tissue sample (left or right ventricle, interventricular septum, or pericardium). Here the chain combines TRBV7-9 and TRBJ2-3; TRBD2 matches 9 bases in the middle. The sequence in DNA is TGTGCCAGCAGCTCCTTAGCGGGGGCGCAGTATTTT. It specifies CASSSLAGAQYF.